These T cell receptor beta chains were read from a single sample in a study of blood T cell repertoires in COVID-19. TCRdb's table, derived via immunoSEQ multiplex PCR, lists solely in-frame clones and lacks some. The data contain fewer than 200,000 clones, 85% of them singletons. The sequencing sample was made of peripheral blood. These receptors were taken from a woman aged 80 or older with COVID-19, enrolled during active disease. Each CDR3 is given with its conserved first and last residue. Fields, in order: J gene, D gene, V gene, CDR3 length, clone size, CDR3 protein, CDR3 DNA. A D gene is named only where the DNA matches it firmly. Not all rows give a size; the values are once, few, many and, for expanded clones, a class.

TRBJ2-5	-	TRBV7-9	13	once	CASSLGTGETQYF	TGTGCCAGCAGCTTAGGCACAGGAGAGACCCAGTACTTC
TRBJ2-7	-	TRBV5-1	16	-	CASSWRGDRPFYEQYF	TGCGCCAGCAGTTGGCGGGGGGACAGACCCTTTTACGAGCAGTACTTC
TRBJ1-1	-	TRBV7-9	13	-	CASSPAGGAGAFF	TGTGCCAGCAGCCCGGCGGGGGGGGCGGGAGCTTTCTTT
TRBJ1-4	TRBD1	TRBV5-5	17	once	CASSLGYGRGLAEKLFF	TGTGCCAGCAGCTTGGGGTACGGGAGGGGGCTCGCTGAAAAACTGTTTTTT
TRBJ1-5	-	TRBV5-5	14	-	CASSLHFSNQPQHF	TGTGCCAGCAGCTTGCATTTTAGCAATCAGCCCCAGCATTTT
TRBJ1-1	-	TRBV5-1	15	-	CASSLESEARTEAFF	TGCGCCAGCAGCTTGGAGTCGGAGGCGCGGACTGAAGCTTTCTTT
TRBJ2-4	-	TRBV3-1/TRBV3-2	14	once	CASSHPTQGNIQYF	TGTGCCAGCAGCCACCCAACTCAGGGAAACATTCAGTACTTC
TRBJ1-3	-	TRBV6-5	15	-	CASSYQGRSGNTIYF	TGTGCCAGCAGTTACCAGGGCAGAAGCGGAAACACCATATATTTT
TRBJ2-7	TRBD1	TRBV11-1	15	-	CASSPVTGGFHEQYF	TGTGCCAGCAGCCCGGTGACAGGGGGTTTCCACGAGCAGTACTTC
TRBJ1-1	-	TRBV5-4	15	-	CASSRAVDMNTEAFF	TGTGCCAGCAGCCGGGCGGTGGACATGAACACTGAAGCTTTCTTT
TRBJ1-2	-	TRBV5-1	12	-	CASSLTDYGYTF	TGCGCCAGCAGCTTGACAGACTATGGCTACACCTTC
TRBJ1-2	-	TRBV5-4	12	-	CASNPGLGGYTF	TGTGCCAGCAACCCAGGCTTGGGCGGCTACACCTTC
TRBJ1-6	-	TRBV27	15	-	CASSLSGGGISPLHF	TGTGCCAGCAGTTTATCGGGGGGGGGAATTTCACCCCTCCACTTT
TRBJ1-5	TRBD1	TRBV9	13	-	CASSQTGVRPQHF	TGTGCCAGCAGCCAAACAGGGGTCCGGCCCCAGCATTTT
TRBJ2-1	TRBD1	TRBV10-1	16	-	CASSDRRGKAYNEQFF	TGCGCCAGCAGTGACCGCAGGGGGAAGGCCTACAATGAGCAGTTCTTC
TRBJ2-7	TRBD1	TRBV7-9	17	-	CASSTLPGQGSSYEQYF	TGTGCCAGCAGCACGCTACCGGGACAGGGATCCTCCTACGAGCAGTACTTC
TRBJ1-2	-	TRBV12-3/TRBV12-4	12	many	CASSLTGFGYTF	TGTGCCAGCAGTTTAACGGGGTTCGGCTACACCTTC
TRBJ2-7	-	TRBV3-1/TRBV3-2	11	-	CASSLHYEQYF	TGTGCCAGCAGCCTACACTACGAGCAGTACTTC
TRBJ2-3	TRBD2	TRBV7-6	13	-	CASSFTSGDTQYF	TGTGCCAGCAGCTTCACTAGCGGAGATACGCAGTATTTT
TRBJ1-3	-	TRBV9	15	few	CASSVGPFSGNTIYF	TGTGCCAGCAGCGTAGGGCCGTTCTCTGGAAACACCATATATTTT
TRBJ1-1	-	TRBV20-1	13	-	CSASQVGDTEAFF	TGCAGTGCTAGTCAGGTAGGCGACACTGAAGCTTTCTTT
TRBJ2-4	-	TRBV6-5	15	once	CASSPPGRAKNIQYF	TGTGCCAGCAGTCCTCCCGGTCGAGCCAAAAACATTCAGTACTTC
TRBJ2-1	TRBD1	TRBV5-1	14	-	CASSSGQGDNEQFF	TGCGCCAGCAGCTCGGGACAGGGGGACAATGAGCAGTTCTTC
TRBJ2-7	TRBD1	TRBV12-3/TRBV12-4	12	-	CASRGDRREQYF	TGTGCCAGCAGGGGGGACAGACGCGAGCAGTACTTC
TRBJ2-7	TRBD1	TRBV5-6	14	once	CASSLGTGRNEQYF	TGTGCCAGCAGCCTTGGGACAGGGCGAAACGAGCAGTACTTC
TRBJ1-1	-	TRBV3-1/TRBV3-2	13	once	CASSLRRNTEAFF	TGTGCCAGCAGCCTCAGGCGAAACACTGAAGCTTTCTTT
TRBJ1-1	-	TRBV19	18	-	CASSIAQQGTKMNTEAFF	TGTGCCAGTAGTATAGCCCAACAGGGAACTAAAATGAACACTGAAGCTTTCTTT
TRBJ1-4	-	TRBV6-5	14	-	CASRAGTRNEKLFF	TGTGCCAGCAGGGCCGGGACACGTAATGAAAAACTGTTTTTT
TRBJ2-5	TRBD2	TRBV7-2	14	-	CASSLQRGEETQYF	TGTGCCAGCAGCTTACAGCGGGGGGAAGAGACCCAGTACTTC
TRBJ2-5	TRBD1	TRBV20-1	15	-	CSASPGTGDEETQYF	TGCAGTGCTAGTCCTGGGACAGGTGACGAAGAGACCCAGTACTTC
TRBJ1-3	TRBD1	TRBV7-8	15	few	CASSSRDRSGNTIYF	TGTGCCAGCAGCTCTCGGGACAGATCTGGAAACACCATATATTTT
TRBJ1-1	-	TRBV11-2	16	-	CASSYRVSIMNTEAFF	TGTGCCAGCAGTTACCGGGTCTCGATCATGAACACTGAAGCTTTCTTT
TRBJ1-5	-	TRBV2	12	-	CASRAGDGPQHF	TGTGCCAGCAGGGCGGGGGATGGGCCCCAGCATTTT
TRBJ2-7	TRBD2	TRBV2	15	-	CASTSRASGSYEQYF	TGTGCCAGCACGTCCCGGGCTAGCGGTTCCTACGAGCAGTACTTC
TRBJ1-1	TRBD1	TRBV27	14	many	CASSPLSAGGEAFF	TGTGCCAGCTCGCCTCTCTCCGCAGGGGGTGAAGCTTTCTTT
TRBJ1-2	-	TRBV19	16	-	CASSTLGGSRDYGYTF	TGTGCCAGTAGTACTCTCGGGGGGAGTCGGGACTATGGCTACACCTTC
TRBJ1-2	-	TRBV5-6	15	-	CASSPTGLSIYGYTF	TGTGCCAGCAGTCCTACAGGGTTAAGTATCTATGGCTACACCTTC
TRBJ1-2	-	TRBV3-1/TRBV3-2	13	few	CASSTGPGVGYTF	TGTGCCAGCAGCACGGGCCCGGGAGTGGGCTACACCTTC
TRBJ1-4	-	TRBV6-5	12	-	CASRPAGEKLFF	TGTGCCAGCAGGCCCGCAGGGGAAAAACTGTTTTTT
TRBJ1-5	-	TRBV5-1	15	-	CASSSLGGGNQPQHF	TGCGCCAGCAGCTCGTTAGGGGGGGGCAATCAGCCCCAGCATTTT
TRBJ1-1	-	TRBV5-1	17	-	CASSLSVWEGANTEAFF	TGCGCCAGCAGCTTGTCGGTTTGGGAGGGAGCGAACACTGAAGCTTTCTTT
TRBJ2-2	TRBD1	TRBV19	15	-	CASSIDPRGTGELFF	TGTGCCAGTAGTATAGACCCCAGGGGGACCGGGGAGCTGTTTTTT
TRBJ1-6	-	TRBV15	15	few	CATSGGVSGQSPLHF	TGTGCCACCAGCGGAGGCGTCTCAGGGCAGTCACCCCTCCACTTT
TRBJ1-1	-	TRBV7-3	13	once	CASSLGQNTEAFF	TGTGCCAGCAGCCTCGGACAGAACACTGAAGCTTTCTTT
TRBJ2-7	-	TRBV28	12	-	CASKTLPREQYF	TGTGCCAGCAAAACACTTCCGAGGGAGCAGTACTTC
TRBJ2-3	-	TRBV6-5	16	-	CASSFRSGASTDTQYF	TGTGCCAGCAGTTTCCGTAGCGGAGCGAGCACAGATACGCAGTATTTT
TRBJ1-2	TRBD1	TRBV2	14	-	CASSVGTGVGGYTF	TGTGCCAGCAGTGTCGGGACAGGGGTAGGGGGCTACACCTTC
TRBJ1-1	-	TRBV19	14	-	CASSSGGGRTEAFF	TGTGCCAGTAGCTCGGGGGGCGGCCGGACTGAAGCTTTCTTT
TRBJ1-2	-	TRBV20-1	10	-	CRRGGDGYTF	TGCAGAAGAGGGGGGGATGGCTACACCTTC
TRBJ2-1	TRBD2	TRBV29-1	17	-	CSGRTSGRAGSYNEQFF	TGCAGCGGAAGGACTAGCGGGAGGGCGGGCTCCTACAATGAGCAGTTCTTC
TRBJ2-3	TRBD1	TRBV6-5	15	-	CASRRQGPSTDTQYF	TGTGCCAGCAGAAGACAGGGGCCTAGCACAGATACGCAGTATTTT
TRBJ2-1	-	TRBV9	13	-	CASSGRVLDEQFF	TGTGCCAGCAGCGGTAGAGTTTTGGATGAGCAGTTCTTC
TRBJ2-2	-	TRBV7-6	16	-	CASSLGLTANTGELFF	TGTGCCAGCAGCTTGGGACTCACCGCGAACACCGGGGAGCTGTTTTTT
TRBJ1-2	-	TRBV6-1	15	-	CASSEVSGAAEGYTF	TGTGCCAGCAGTGAAGTCTCAGGGGCAGCAGAAGGCTACACCTTC
TRBJ1-1	-	TRBV19	13	-	CASTVRRATEAFF	TGTGCCAGTACGGTACGCAGGGCCACTGAAGCTTTCTTT